This entry describes one T cell receptor (beta chain). The data were taken from a study of T cells in tumors after PD-1 blockade. As for the study in general: A subset received ongoing vismodegib 150 mg daily alongside anti-PD-1 therapy. Peripheral blood samples averaged around 33,000 unique clonotypes and some 120,000 templates.

The germline CDR1 and CDR2 sequences are GTSNPN and SVGIG (reference sequence). J gave up 4 bases and V 7 bases, and 9 bases lay outside the gene matches. This CDR3 spans 14 amino acids. Genomic DNA template from tumor biopsies or peripheral blood, roughly 550 ng to 6,004 ng input. Assay: immunoSEQ multiplex PCR; the TCRdb copy retains only in-frame clones and omits some. The repertoire holds approximately 63,000 clones, with 74% as singletons. Source: PBMCs, taken after anti-PD-1 treatment. The origin of this receptor is a human donor with basal cell carcinoma. The chain recombines TRBV30 with TRBJ2-1; 8 nucleotides match TRBD2. This chain's CDR3 is CASQSSGHYNEQFF. CDR3 sequence (DNA): TGTGCCTCCCAATCTAGCGGGCATTACAATGAGCAGTTCTTC.